Listed here is a single TCR beta chain. What it recognizes is unknown. Some clones are missing from TCRdb's copy, which holds only in-frame ones; the method was immunoSEQ multiplex PCR. The sample records 400,000 to 450,000 clones, about 92% being singletons. Trimming cost V 5 bases and J 6 bases; bases outside gene matches: 8. Germline V gives CDR1 SGHTA, CDR2 FQGNSA. The CDR3 contains 14 residues. This specimen belongs to a study of Ad26.COV2.S vaccination and SARS-CoV-2 variants. Study overall: Ad26.COV2.S arm of COV1001 included the donor. Once or twice, 56 days apart, Ad26.COV2.S was delivered intramuscularly.

Indicated treatment: 15 to 20 received Ad26.COV2.S at low or high dose, single or two shots; roughly five received placebo; per-sample allocation not given. The samples were gathered on day 63 after the first injection of vaccine or placebo. The study used a vaccine consisting of an Ad26 vector that expressed Wuhan-strain SARS-CoV-2 spike. Overall study findings and caveats: Reports say spike-specific CD8+ and CD4+ T cell responses covered substantial breadth after vaccination.

The source was peripheral blood, collected in a trial of Ad26.COV2.S vaccine versus placebo. This TCR was recovered from a person between 18 and 65 years old who received the Ad26.COV2.S COVID-19 vaccine or a placebo. The rearrangement uses TRBV7-2 and TRBJ1-1; 8 positions match TRBD1. The CDR3 spells CASSRRTGPSEAFF. The CDR3 DNA is TGTGCCAGCAGCCGCCGGACAGGGCCGTCTGAAGCTTTCTTT.